The 7 T cell receptor beta chains below were found in one sample sequenced in a study of blood T cell repertoires in COVID-19. The repertoire was sequenced with immunoSEQ multiplex PCR; TCRdb's copy has only in-frame clones and lacks some. Of around 300,000 clones in the sample, about 82% were seen once. The specimen was peripheral blood. Every receptor here comes from a human donor in a cohort sampled during active COVID-19.

As DNA, the CDR3 is TGTGCCAGCAGCTTAGGTGGGCGCAATCAGCCCCAGCATTTT. As protein: CASSLGGRNQPQHF. The chain has TRBV7-9 and TRBJ1-5; D gene ambiguous. V was trimmed by 1 base and J by 2 bases, leaving 6 bases between them. Germline V CDR1 and CDR2: SEHNR, FQNEAQ (reference sequence). This CDR3 has 14 amino acids.

This clone was counted once. The rearrangement joins TRBV6-6 to TRBJ2-2; 7 nucleotides align to TRBD1. V was clipped by 5 bases and J by 7 bases; unmatched bases: 4. This CDR3 is built from 13 residues. CDR1 MNHNY and CDR2 SVGAGI come from the germline V gene (reference sequence). The CDR3 nucleotides are TGTGCCAGCAGTCCACAGGGGTTCGGGGAGCTGTTTTTT. Its translation: CASSPQGFGELFF.

The rearrangement joins TRBV11-1 to TRBJ2-6; the D gene is possibly TRBD2 (7 bases). CDR3 length: 15 amino acids. Germline CDR1 SGHAT, CDR2 FQDESV (reference sequence). The V end lost 10 bases, the J end lost 2 bases, and 15 bases lay between the germline ends. The CDR3 is CATGGGGAGANVLTF. CDR3 DNA sequence: TGTGCCACCGGAGGGGGGGGCGCTGGGGCCAACGTCCTGACTTTC.

The count of this clone is one. The CDR3 DNA sequence: TGTGCCACCAGCAGGACAGCTAATGAAAAACTGTTTTTT. Protein sequence: CATSRTANEKLFF. The J gene is TRBJ1-4, the V gene TRBV15; a weak D match, TRBD1 (5 bases). This CDR3 contains 13 residues. V shed 3 bases and J shed 3 bases, with 5 bases lying between them. From germline, CDR1 is LNHNV and CDR2 YYDKDF (reference sequence).

This chain joins TRBV5-1 and TRBJ2-7; perhaps TRBD1 as D (5 bases). Per the germline V gene, CDR1 is SGHRS and CDR2 is YFSETQ. The V and J ends lost 6 bases and 3 bases respectively, with 16 bases between them. The CDR3 spans 14 residues. The CDR3 nucleotides read TGCGCCAGCACCGACAGCGCCTCTTTCTACGAGCAGTACTTC. It translates to CASTDSASFYEQYF.

This chain links TRBV18 with TRBJ1-1; D perhaps matches TRBD1 (6 bases). CDR3 size: 13 residues. The germline V gene has CDR1 KGHSH and CDR2 LQKENI. Trimming removed 6 bases from V and 1 base from J, with 9 bases in between. The CDR3 protein is CASSSGQNTEAFF. CDR3 sequence (DNA): TGTGCCAGCTCCTCGGGACAGAACACTGAAGCTTTCTTT.

As regards this clone: Other DNA sequences in this specimen translate into the identical CDR3. The chain carries TRBV19 and TRBJ1-2; 8 bases match TRBD1. This CDR3 contains 15 residues. Looked up from germline, CDR1 is LNHDA and CDR2 is SQIVND (reference sequence). The V segment lost 2 bases and the J segment 4 bases; nucleotides outside the gene matches: 6. DNA of the CDR3: TGTGCCAGTAGTATACTGGGGACAGGCGGCTATGGCTACACCTTC. Translating it yields CASSILGTGGYGYTF.